This T cell receptor (beta chain) was identified in a study of tumor-infiltrating lymphocytes in primary liver carcinoma. Study details: Patients of both sexes were 30 to 69 years old.

Starting material of around 460 ng total RNA yielded TCR beta cDNA via a constant-region primer. Three nested multiplex PCR rounds of slightly modified ARM-PCR generated TCR beta libraries. TRBV1-TRBV30 forward and Cbeta reverse primers drove the first two approximately 11-cycle rounds. TCRdb ran MiXCR on the multiplex PCR reads and lists one entry per CDR3 protein. The data show over 250,000 distinct CDR3 sequences, nearly 60% seen once. Out of unsorted whole blood came the blood RNA, and germline DNA was extracted as well. Chronic HBV infection affected patients, none of whom had received treatment. Overall study results and limits: Significantly greater top-250-clone fractions characterized tumors relative to blood (p = 0.039). Lesser overlap characterized tumor-adjacent and tumor-blood pairs relative to tumor region pairs.

On this clonotype itself: Its antigen is still unknown. Germline and junction disagree at one end, which may indicate a read error.

The germline V gene encodes CDR1 SGHAT and CDR2 FQNNGV. This CDR3 has 16 amino acids. This TCR was recovered from a young woman with primary liver carcinoma and hepatitis B virus infection. Sequencing was performed on peripheral blood. The rearrangement links TRBV11-2 to TRBJ2-5; the match to TRBD1 covers 8 bases. CDR3 sequence: CTSSLDRRQGTETQYF. The CDR3 nucleotides read TGTACCAGCAGCTTAGATAGGAGACAGGGGACGGAGACCCAGTACTTC.